The sequence of this TCR beta chain was determined in a study of molecular identifiers for immune sequencing clone quantification. Trimming at V came to 5 bases and at J to 1 base, leaving 9 bases not matched to a gene. Germline V gene lookup returns CDR1 MNHEY and CDR2 SVGEGT. The CDR3 runs 16 residues. CD8+CD4-CCR7+CD45RA+ cells were sorted as naive CD8 T cells. TCRdb reanalysed the PCR reads using MiXCR and keeps one entry per CDR3 protein. Of roughly 12,000 distinct CDR3 sequences listed, about 16% are singletons. Within the sample, this clonotype is medium-sized. Sequencing was carried out using naive CD8+ T cells from blood, with Jurkat cell RNA spiked in. Subset reported: FACS-sorted CD8+CD4-CCR7+CD45RA+ naive T cells. The rearrangement uses TRBV6-2 or TRBV6-3 and TRBJ1-1, with 8 bases identical to TRBD1. The TCR sequence derives from a human donor in good health. Some libraries in this study had Jurkat cell RNA spiked in. The CDR3 sequence is CASSQLGGQGNTEAFF. The CDR3 coding sequence is TGTGCCAGCAGTCAGCTTGGAGGACAGGGGAACACTGAAGCTTTCTTT.